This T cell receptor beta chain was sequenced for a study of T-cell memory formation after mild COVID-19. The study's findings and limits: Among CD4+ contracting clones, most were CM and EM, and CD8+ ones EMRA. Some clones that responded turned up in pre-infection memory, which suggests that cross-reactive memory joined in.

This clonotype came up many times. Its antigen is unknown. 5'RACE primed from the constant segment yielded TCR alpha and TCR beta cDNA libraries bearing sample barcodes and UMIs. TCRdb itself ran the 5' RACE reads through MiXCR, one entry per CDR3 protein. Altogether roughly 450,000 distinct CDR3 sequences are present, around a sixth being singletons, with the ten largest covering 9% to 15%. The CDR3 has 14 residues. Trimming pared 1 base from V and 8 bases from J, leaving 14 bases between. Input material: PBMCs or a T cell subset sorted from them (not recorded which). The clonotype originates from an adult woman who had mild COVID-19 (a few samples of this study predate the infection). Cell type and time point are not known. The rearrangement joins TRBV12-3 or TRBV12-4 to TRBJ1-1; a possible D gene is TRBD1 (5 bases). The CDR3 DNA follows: TGTGCCAGCAGTTTAGGAGGGGAGGGGCACGAAGCTTTCTTT. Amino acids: CASSLGGEGHEAFF.